This passage covers 10 T cell receptor beta chains from one sample sequenced in a study of T cell repertoires in cytomegalovirus infection. Their target antigens are unknown. TCRdb independently ran MiXCR on the reads; one entry per CDR3 protein. The sample carries fewer than 1,000,000 distinct CDR3 sequences, roughly 30% recorded once. The source was cultured CD8+ T cells from PBMCs, collected from culture after CMV antigen stimulation. The source of these receptors is a human donor in good health (CMV status not recorded). Some clones in this sample may be carry-over from other donors' samples.

The rearrangement links TRBV27 to TRBJ2-7, with D possibly matching TRBD1 (5 bases). The germline V and J ends were trimmed by 8 bases and 4 bases, with 12 bases remaining between them. Germline values: CDR1 MNHEY, CDR2 SMNVEV (reference sequence). The CDR3 has 12 amino acids. The chain's CDR3 is CASWESGYEQYF. DNA of the CDR3: TGTGCCAGCTGGGAATCAGGGTACGAGCAGTACTTC.

This clonotype has more than one count but fewer than ten. The chain uses TRBV6-6 and TRBJ2-7, with D hard to call. This CDR3 region has 16 residues. In germline, CDR1 is MNHNY, CDR2 SVGAGI (reference sequence). V lost 2 bases and J 0 bases, leaving 14 bases between the germline ends. The CDR3 nucleotides are TGTGCCAGCAGTTACACGCCGGGCCCCAGCTCCTACGAGCAGTACGTC. Translated: CASSYTPGPSSYEQYV.

This chain connects TRBV7-2 to TRBJ2-3; a weak D match, TRBD1 (5 bases). This CDR3 is 13 amino acids long. V lost 6 bases and J 6 bases, leaving 13 bases between the germline ends. Per the germline V gene, CDR1 is SGHTA and CDR2 is FQGNSA. The CDR3 region has the DNA TGTGCCAGCAGGGGGCCGACTTGGGATACGCAGTATTTT. Translated, it gives CASRGPTWDTQYF.

The CDR3 DNA reads as TGTGCCCCTGACAGGGGATTGGATGGCTACACCTTC. Translating gives CAPDRGLDGYTF. The chain uses TRBV2 and TRBJ1-2; the match to TRBD1 covers 8 bases. This CDR3 contains 12 residues. The junction had 8 bases not matched to a gene; V was cut back by 11 bases and J by 6 bases. CDR1 is SNHLY, CDR2 FYNNEI, per germline.

The chain uses TRBV19 and TRBJ1-2; D ambiguous. The V gene lost 3 bases and the J gene lost 4 bases, with 12 bases spanning the gap. Per the germline V gene, CDR1 is LNHDA and CDR2 is SQIVND (reference sequence). There are 14 residues in the CDR3. The CDR3 sequence: CASSIWQKSYGYTF. The CDR3 bases are TGTGCCAGTAGTATCTGGCAGAAATCCTATGGCTACACCTTC.

V usage is TRBV7-8 and J usage is TRBJ1-2; D gene ambiguous. CDR3 length: 13 residues. With 3 bases removed from V and 7 bases from J, the gap between germline ends came to 12 bases. The V gene's germline CDR1 is SGHVS and CDR2 FQNEAQ. Here the CDR3 reads CASSFPGLGGYTF. For the CDR3, the DNA is TGTGCCAGCAGCTTCCCGGGGTTGGGTGGCTACACCTTC. The full variable domain, in which reference TRBV7-8 and TRBJ1-2 provide the parts outside the CDR3, is GAGVSQSPRYKVAKRGQDVALRCDPISGHVSLFWYQQALGQGPEFLTYFQNEAQLDKSGLPSDRFFAERPEGSVSTLKIQRTQQEDSAVYLCASSFPGLGGYTFGSGTRLTVV.

The chain couples TRBV6-5 to TRBJ2-2; 7 nucleotides agree with TRBD1. CDR1 is MNHEY and CDR2 is SVGAGI in the germline V gene. Losses at the gene ends were 5 bases for V and 6 bases for J; bases not matched to a gene: 9. This CDR3 contains 15 residues. The CDR3 sequence: CASSDDRARSGELFF. For the CDR3, the DNA is TGTGCCAGCAGTGACGACAGGGCGCGGTCCGGGGAGCTGTTTTTT.

V usage is TRBV9 and J usage is TRBJ2-3, with 9 bases aligning to TRBD2. J was trimmed by 7 bases and V by 0 bases; bases with no gene match: 9. Germline values: CDR1 SGDLS, CDR2 YYNGEE. This CDR3 has 16 residues. This chain's CDR3 is CASSVGRGGGRYTQYF. CDR3 DNA sequence: TGTGCCAGCAGCGTAGGACGCGGGGGGGGAAGGTATACGCAGTATTTT.

At least ten counts were recorded for this clonotype. V and J are TRBV7-6 and TRBJ2-3, with 8 bases aligning to TRBD2. CDR3 size: 15 residues. Germline V gene sequence: CDR1 SGHVS, CDR2 FNYEAQ. Trimming removed 9 bases from V and 3 bases from J; junction bases left unmatched: 11. CDR3 sequence (DNA): TGTGCCAGTAGGGACTCGCCGGGGGGGACAGATACGCAGTATTTT. It encodes CASRDSPGGTDTQYF.

This chain connects TRBV7-6 to TRBJ2-2, with TRBD2 identical over 8 bases. The CDR3 has 16 amino acids. Germline-derived CDR1 and CDR2 are SGHVS and FNYEAQ. Losses at the gene ends were 0 bases for V and 5 bases for J; bases not matched to a gene: 5. The CDR3 protein is CASSLASSGGTGELFF. As DNA, the CDR3 is TGTGCCAGCAGCTTAGCGTCGAGCGGGGGTACCGGGGAGCTGTTTTTT.